The present T cell receptor (beta chain) was sequenced within a study of blood T cell repertoires in COVID-19 (dated by TCRdb to between 2020 and 2021). Study-level background: Collaborator samples came from the United States, Italy and Spain and covered acute and convalescent phases of COVID-19. The material from the prospective study consisted of cDNA or gDNA derived from T cells, B-cell-depleted T cells, or PBMCs. Subjects who had been exposed to COVID-19, were actively infected with it, or had recovered from it provided the deeply sampled blood TCRbeta repertoires that made up the dataset. The repertoires were released in a freely available public database intended as a resource for research on the immune response to SARS-CoV-2. Samples were obtained from the ongoing ImmuneRACE study (first 160 participants) and from 1,254 subjects provided by 6 global collaborators. Sample metadata almost always included a de-identified subject ID, COVID-19 status, age in years and sex. Where available, HLA class I and class II types were taken from metadata supplied by the sample provider and were not determined by assay-based typing.

According to the germline V gene (reference sequence), CDR1 reads LGHDT and CDR2 reads YNNKEL. The junction shows trimming of 4 bases on V and 3 bases on J, plus 15 bases between the germline ends. Including the terminal cysteine and phenylalanine, the CDR3 comprises 15 residues. Here the CDR3 DNA is all that survives: 45 bases in frame from base 1. Whole blood was collected in K2EDTA tubes by collaborating institutions according to the institutions' own protocols. Collaborator samples were shipped for TCRbeta analysis as frozen whole blood, isolated PBMCs, or DNA extracted from either sample type. The paper as a whole reports these results and caveats: How much clinical and demographic metadata was included differed by source and by participant, and the metadata was provided uncurated.

The immunoSEQ Assay, a bias-controlled multiplex PCR, was used to amplify TCRbeta CDR3 regions from genomic DNA. As for the original processing: Nucleated cell counts per sample were estimated from amplification of reference gene primers within the assay. To quantify the absolute abundance of each unique TCRbeta CDR3 rearrangement, sequence reads were collapsed and filtered. For each sample, productive Simpson clonality was calculated as the square root of Simpson's diversity index across productive rearrangements. The clones in this table, taken by TCRdb from immuneACCESS, are in-frame only. Not every clone is retained; where verified, under half of the shortfall comes from an unresolved V gene, and the cause of the rest is unknown. Clone size and the V and J calls come from that table; the DNA yielded D and trimming. The sample table holds about 73,000 clones, of which more than 60% were seen once. The ten largest clones capture 22% of the sample.

Points on this clone: Its antigen is still unknown. No base-level quality is on record; no much larger clone is a single base apart.

This receptor was identified in a man aged 55 to 70 with acute or convalescent COVID-19. The chain is encoded by TRBV3-1 (or the pseudogene TRBV3-2) joined to TRBJ1-2, with a weak D call of TRBD1 (5 bases match). The specimen was peripheral blood. The nucleotide sequence reads TGTGCCAGCAGCCCCACCGCGGGGGGGGACTATGGCTACACCTTC. Its coded protein is CASSPTAGGDYGYTF.